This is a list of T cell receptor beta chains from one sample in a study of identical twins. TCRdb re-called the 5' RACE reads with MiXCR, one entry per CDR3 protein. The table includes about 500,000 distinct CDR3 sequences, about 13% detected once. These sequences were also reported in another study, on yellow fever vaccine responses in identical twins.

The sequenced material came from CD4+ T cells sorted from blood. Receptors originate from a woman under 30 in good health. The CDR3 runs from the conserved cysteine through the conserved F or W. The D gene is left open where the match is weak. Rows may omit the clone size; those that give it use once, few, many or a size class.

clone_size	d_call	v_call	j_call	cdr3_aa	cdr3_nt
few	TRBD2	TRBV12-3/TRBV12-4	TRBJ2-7	CASGREGGSSYEQYF	TGTGCCAGCGGGCGGGAGGGGGGAAGCTCCTACGAGCAGTACTTC
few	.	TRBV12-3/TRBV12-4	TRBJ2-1	CASSARSAGYNEQFF	TGTGCCAGCAGCGCTAGGAGTGCTGGCTACAATGAGCAGTTCTTC
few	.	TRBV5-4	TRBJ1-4	CASSLDGGLNEKLFF	TGTGCCAGCAGCTTGGATGGCGGACTGAATGAAAAACTGTTTTTT
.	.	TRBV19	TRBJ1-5	CASSIGQLIGGPQHF	TGTGCCAGTAGTATTGGACAGCTCATAGGAGGGCCCCAGCATTTT
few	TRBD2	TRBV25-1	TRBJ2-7	CASSSAGVLYEQYF	TGTGCCAGCAGTTCGGCGGGAGTTCTCTACGAGCAGTACTTC
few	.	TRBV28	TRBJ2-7	CASSSGVTARSYEQYF	TGTGCCAGCAGTTCGGGGGTCACAGCTCGGTCCTACGAGCAGTACTTC
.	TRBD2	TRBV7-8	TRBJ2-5	CASITRGRGGQETQYF	TGTGCCAGTATCACCCGGGGTCGCGGGGGCCAAGAGACCCAGTACTTC
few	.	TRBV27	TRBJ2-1	CASSLAWLGGSLNEQFF	TGTGCCAGCAGTTTAGCATGGTTGGGGGGCTCATTGAATGAGCAGTTCTTC
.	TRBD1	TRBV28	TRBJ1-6	CASSAEGQGVSPLHF	TGTGCCAGCAGCGCTGAAGGACAGGGGGTTTCACCCCTCCACTTT
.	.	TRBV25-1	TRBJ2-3	CASSDLQGKGTDTQYF	TGTGCCAGCAGTGACCTACAGGGAAAGGGCACAGATACGCAGTATTTT
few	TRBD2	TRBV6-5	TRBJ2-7	CASSSATSGRPPEQYF	TGTGCCAGCAGTTCGGCGACTAGCGGGAGGCCCCCCGAGCAGTACTTC